A single TCR beta chain is shown here with its context. These data are taken from a study of blood T cells in healthy people across ages. Study at large: Roughly one uniquely barcoded beta molecule per two T cells was captured.

After removal of 4 bases from V and 2 bases from J, the junction contained 8 bases not matched to a gene. The CDR3 is 16 residues long. Germline V gene lookup returns CDR1 SGHDN and CDR2 FVKESK. Then a second PCR, running roughly 7 to 11 cycles, was carried out with a sample-barcoded 5' primer and a J-beta primer mix. TCRdb re-analysed the 5' RACE reads in MiXCR, keeping a single row per CDR3 protein. Seen here are under 800,000 distinct CDR3 sequences, approximately 39% observed once, and the top ten hold 20% to 25%. The sequencing input was blood. The chain recombines TRBV14 with TRBJ1-1, with TRBD1 identical over 9 bases. The receptor comes from a woman aged 55-70 years in good health. The CDR3 loop reads CASSRTGALPNTEAFF. The CDR3, as DNA: TGTGCCAGCAGCCGGACAGGGGCTTTACCTAACACTGAAGCTTTCTTT.